Listed here are 25 T cell receptor beta chains from one sample, sequenced in a study of T-cell reconstitution after alpha-beta-depleted transplantation in children (dated by TCRdb to about 2016). The treatment or condition label here, explained by the study, means: allogeneic hematopoietic cell transplantation with graft depleted of TCRalphabeta T cells and CD19 B cells. Libraries were prepared through PCR. The sequencer was an Illumina HiSeq 2500. Molecular barcoding was employed in the preparation of TCR libraries, with unique molecular identifiers being used to normalize TCRbeta repertoire quantification. TCRdb itself trimmed the public reads at Q25 with fastp, ran MiXCR and retained productive beta chains. Identical CDR3 proteins give one entry, which carries the most common genes and DNA. The sample data list a few hundred thousand distinct CDR3 sequences, and around 27% of these were observed just once. The ten largest clones take up about 35% of the sample.

Sequenced material: PBMCs, taken before TCRalphabeta/CD19-depleted stem cell transplant. Receptor source: a boy under two years old with Wiskott-Aldrich syndrome, due to receive a stem cell transplant.

This rearrangement joins TRBV5-1 to TRBJ2-3, with 9 bases matching TRBD1. CDR1 and CDR2 from the germline V gene are SGHRS and YFSETQ. The CDR3 extends over 15 amino acids. Losses at the gene ends were 2 bases for V and 5 bases for J; bases not matched to a gene: 6. CDR3 DNA sequence: TGCGCCAGCAGCTTTGGGACAGGGTCGGGAGATACGCAGTATTTT. This gives the protein CASSFGTGSGDTQYF.

This clonotype has a count of ten or more. V and J are TRBV10-3 and TRBJ2-7, with D unresolved. CDR1 is ENHRY and CDR2 is SYGVKD in the germline V gene. The CDR3 has 14 residues. The ends were cut back, 4 bases at V and 0 bases at J, with 10 bases in the middle. The CDR3 coding sequence is TGTGCCATCAGTGTGACGGGTAGCTCCTACGAGCAGTACTTC. As protein: CAISVTGSSYEQYF.

Only a few counts were recorded for this clonotype. The chain is built from TRBV29-1 and TRBJ1-4; D remains unclear. V lost 7 bases, J lost 8 bases, and 14 bases lay in between. The CDR3 length is 12 residues. CDR1 is SQVTM, CDR2 ANQGSEA, per germline. CDR3 sequence: CSAAGRGEKLFF. The CDR3 coding sequence is TGCAGCGCTGCCGGCCGCGGGGAAAAACTGTTTTTT.

In its sample, this clonotype was seen a few times. CDR3 bases: TGTGCCAGCAGTGGAGGACGGACCTACACTGAAGCTTTCTTT. This translates into CASSGGRTYTEAFF. The chain is built from TRBV2 and TRBJ1-1; D is uncertain. The germline V and J ends were trimmed by 4 bases and 3 bases, with 12 bases remaining between them. The V gene's germline CDR1 is SNHLY and CDR2 FYNNEI. This CDR3 contains 14 residues.

V is TRBV28 and J is TRBJ2-1; 12 bases are shared with TRBD1. J gave up 8 bases and V 2 bases, and 10 bases lay outside the gene matches. Per the germline V gene, CDR1 is MDHEN and CDR2 is SYDVKM. This CDR3 is built from 17 residues. The CDR3 nucleotides are TGTGCCAGCAGTTTAGGTACTACGGGACAGGGGGCCTATGAGCAGTTCTTC. Protein sequence: CASSLGTTGQGAYEQFF.

This chain connects TRBV30 to TRBJ2-1; unclear D gene. The germline V gene has CDR1 GTSNPN and CDR2 SVGIG (reference sequence). Trimming took off 3 bases at V and 3 bases at J, with 6 bases between the two ends. The CDR3 is 12 residues long. Here the CDR3 reads CAWSGIYNEQFF. Written as DNA, the CDR3 is TGTGCCTGGAGCGGTATCTACAATGAGCAGTTCTTC.

This clonotype has a handful of counts. V is TRBV5-1 and J is TRBJ1-2; the D gene is possibly TRBD1 (5 bases). The CDR3 is 15 residues long. Per the germline V gene, CDR1 is SGHRS and CDR2 is YFSETQ. Trimming stripped 3 bases from V and 4 bases from J, with 16 bases between. CDR3 sequence: CASSWGSKGSYGYTF. CDR3 DNA sequence: TGCGCCAGCAGCTGGGGCTCGAAGGGGAGCTATGGCTACACCTTC.

The chain has TRBV20-1 and TRBJ2-1; perhaps D is TRBD1 or TRBD2 (5 bases each). From germline, CDR1 is DFQATT and CDR2 SNEGSKA (reference sequence). The length of the CDR3 is 14 residues. The ends were cut back, 5 bases at V and 10 bases at J, with 21 bases in the middle. CDR3: CSARLRGTLREQFF. The CDR3, as DNA: TGCAGTGCTCGCTTGAGGGGCACCCTACGGGAGCAGTTCTTC.

The chain combines TRBV5-1 with TRBJ2-1; 8 bases fit TRBD1. The CDR3 loop spans 12 amino acids. Germline V lookup: CDR1 SGHRS, CDR2 YFSETQ. Trimming cost V 0 bases and J 11 bases; bases outside gene matches: 1. The DNA for the CDR3 is TGCGCCAGCAGCTTGGCCAGGGGGCAGCAGTTCTTC. It yields the protein CASSLARGQQFF.

This clonotype was seen a few times. An end of the junction does not agree with germline; a read error may underlie this. The gene calls are TRBV7-9 and TRBJ1-2; 8 nucleotides match TRBD1. Germline V gene sequence: CDR1 SEHNR, CDR2 FQNEAQ (reference sequence). There are 10 residues in the CDR3. This CDR3 reads CASSLETGAF. Here the CDR3 DNA reads TGTGCCAGCAGCTTAGAGACAGGGGCATTC.

The table lists this clonotype with a few counts. The CDR3 region has the DNA TGCAGTGCTAGAGGGTTTTCTAACTATGGCTACACCTTC. Amino acids: CSARGFSNYGYTF. The chain is built from TRBV20-1 and TRBJ1-2; no reliable D call. CDR3 size: 13 residues. Per the germline V gene, CDR1 is DFQATT and CDR2 is SNEGSKA (reference sequence). Trimming cost V 1 base and J 0 bases, with 6 bases left between them.

The chain links TRBV20-1 to TRBJ2-3; D is uncertain. The germline V gene has CDR1 DFQATT and CDR2 SNEGSKA (reference sequence). The CDR3 spans 14 residues. The V end was cut by 3 bases, the J end by 2 bases, with 12 bases between. The CDR3 here is CSARWARLTDTQYF. In DNA form, the CDR3 reads TGCAGTGCTAGGTGGGCCAGACTCACAGATACGCAGTATTTT.

The chain uses TRBV4-2 and TRBJ2-5; D tentatively reads TRBD1 or TRBD2 (5 bases each). CDR3 size: 14 residues. The germline CDR1 and CDR2 sequences are LGHNA and YNFKEQ. V was shortened by 4 bases and J by 0 bases, with 9 bases between the two germline ends. The CDR3, as DNA: TGTGCCAGCAGCCTAGAGGGGTACCAAGAGACCCAGTACTTC. This codes for CASSLEGYQETQYF.

This clonotype turned up a few times. This sequence joins TRBV20-1 and TRBJ2-7, with a possible D match to TRBD2 (7 bases). The germline V gene encodes CDR1 DFQATT and CDR2 SNEGSKA (reference sequence). The CDR3 totals 17 residues. Trimming cost V 5 bases and J 4 bases, with 27 bases left between them. This CDR3 is CSAPSVGAGTKGYEQYF. In DNA, the CDR3 is TGCAGTGCTCCCTCGGTGGGAGCGGGGACAAAAGGGTACGAGCAGTACTTC.

This clonotype was detected a few times. This chain joins TRBV18 and TRBJ2-3; D is tentatively TRBD1 or TRBD2 (5 bases each). Germline lookup yields CDR1 KGHSH and CDR2 LQKENI. The germline V and J ends were trimmed by 3 bases and 5 bases, with 15 bases remaining between them. This CDR3 contains 15 residues. CDR3 in DNA: TGTGCCAGCTCACCCTCGGCAGGGAGAGGAGATACGCAGTATTTT. This translates into CASSPSAGRGDTQYF. The entire variable domain, with the rest obtained from reference TRBV18 and TRBJ2-3, is as follows: NAGVMQNPRHLVRRRGQEARLRCSPMKGHSHVYWYRQLPEEGLKFMVYLQKENIIDESGMPKERFSAEFPKEGPSILRIQQVVRGDSAAYFCASSPSAGRGDTQYFGPGTRLTVL.

The chain couples TRBV5-1 to TRBJ2-1; weak D call: TRBD2 (5 bases). Germline CDR1 SGHRS, CDR2 YFSETQ. Trimming left V 4 bases short and J 2 bases short, with 13 bases between. This CDR3 comprises 15 residues. Written as DNA, the CDR3 is TGCGCCAGCAGCCCGGCAGAGGGCCCCTACAATGAGCAGTTCTTC. Translation: CASSPAEGPYNEQFF.

The rearrangement links TRBV20-1 to TRBJ2-1, with 9 bases identical to TRBD2. V lost 6 bases and J lost 2; bases outside the gene matches: 5. This CDR3 region has 14 residues. Looked up from germline, CDR1 is DFQATT and CDR2 is SNEGSKA (reference sequence). This chain's CDR3 is CSAPGTSTYNEQFF. In nucleotides, the CDR3 is TGCAGTGCCCCCGGGACTAGCACCTACAATGAGCAGTTCTTC.

This clonotype has more than one count but fewer than ten. The chain recombines TRBV27 with TRBJ2-2; 7 positions match TRBD1. Germline values: CDR1 MNHEY, CDR2 SMNVEV (reference sequence). The trim removed 4 bases at V and 0 bases at J, leaving 2 bases unmatched. The length of the CDR3 is 15 residues. CDR3 coding DNA: TGTGCCAGCAGTTGGACAGGACCGAACACCGGGGAGCTGTTTTTT. Residues: CASSWTGPNTGELFF.

V gene TRBV29-1 combines with J gene TRBJ2-7, with D hard to call. V was clipped by 4 bases and J by 0 bases, with 16 bases between them. CDR3 size: 15 residues. Germline assignment: CDR1 SQVTM and CDR2 ANQGSEA. As DNA, the CDR3 is TGCAGCGTTGGAAGTGGGCCAGTGAGCTCCTACGAGCAGTACTTC. This codes for CSVGSGPVSSYEQYF.

This clonotype was counted between two and nine times. The V and J genes are TRBV5-1 and TRBJ2-5; D tentatively fits TRBD1 or TRBD2 (5 bases each). Looked up from germline, CDR1 is SGHRS and CDR2 is YFSETQ. The ends were cut back, 4 bases at V and 1 base at J, with 8 bases in the middle. This CDR3 is 13 amino acids long. The CDR3 loop is CASSHGAQETQYF. The CDR3, as DNA: TGCGCCAGCAGCCACGGGGCCCAAGAGACCCAGTACTTC.

This clonotype has just a few counts. This sequence joins TRBV3-1 and TRBJ2-2, with 10 nucleotides matching TRBD1. The CDR3 has 18 amino acids. Germline CDR1 is LGHDT and CDR2 is YNNKEL (reference sequence). After removal of 4 bases from V and 5 bases from J, the junction contained 13 bases not matched to a gene. CDR3 nucleotides: TGTGCCAGCAGCCTTAGGACAGGGGGGCGGGCTCTGACCGGGGAGCTGTTTTTT. Translation: CASSLRTGGRALTGELFF. Combining the CDR3 with reference TRBV3-1 and TRBJ2-2 gives the whole variable domain DTAVSQTPKYLVTQMGNDKSIKCEQNLGHDTMYWYKQDSKKFLKIMFSYNNKELIINETVPNRFSPKSPDKAHLNLHINSLELGDSAVYFCASSLRTGGRALTGELFFGEGSRLTVL.

This rearrangement joins TRBV7-8 to TRBJ2-3; 14 bases are a match to TRBD2. The CDR3 is 17 amino acids. CDR1 is SGHVS, CDR2 FQNEAQ, per germline. The V gene end was trimmed by 3 bases and the J gene end by 3 bases; junction bases not matched to a gene: 5. The CDR3: CASSLVGTSGRTDTQYF. CDR3 bases: TGTGCCAGCAGCTTGGTCGGGACTAGCGGGAGAACAGATACGCAGTATTTT.

The rearrangement joins TRBV20-1 to TRBJ2-3, with 10 bases that match TRBD2. This CDR3 region has 15 residues. The germline CDR1 and CDR2 sequences are DFQATT and SNEGSKA (reference sequence). V gave up 1 base and J gave up 6 bases; unmatched junction bases: 7. As DNA, the CDR3 is TGCAGTGCTAGAGCACTAGCGGGGACCGGGGATACGCAGTATTTT. This translates into CSARALAGTGDTQYF.

There are a few counts of this clonotype. The CDR3 loop reads CASSVMSGQGAREQYF. In DNA, the CDR3 is TGCGCCAGCAGCGTTATGTCGGGACAGGGGGCGCGGGAGCAGTACTTC. V gene TRBV5-1 combines with J gene TRBJ2-7; TRBD1 matches at 12 bases. The CDR3 is 16 amino acids. Per germline, CDR1 SGHRS and CDR2 YFSETQ. The V segment lost 4 bases and the J segment 7 bases; nucleotides outside the gene matches: 12.

The rearrangement links TRBV27 to TRBJ2-3, with 11 positions matching TRBD1. The J segment lost 9 bases and the V segment lost 7 bases, leaving 9 bases of the junction unmatched. This CDR3 has 14 residues. The germline V gene encodes CDR1 MNHEY and CDR2 SMNVEV (reference sequence). CDR3 nucleotide sequence: TGTGCCAGCACCCTGGACAGGGGGCGAGGGACGCAGTATTTT. Its translation: CASTLDRGRGTQYF.